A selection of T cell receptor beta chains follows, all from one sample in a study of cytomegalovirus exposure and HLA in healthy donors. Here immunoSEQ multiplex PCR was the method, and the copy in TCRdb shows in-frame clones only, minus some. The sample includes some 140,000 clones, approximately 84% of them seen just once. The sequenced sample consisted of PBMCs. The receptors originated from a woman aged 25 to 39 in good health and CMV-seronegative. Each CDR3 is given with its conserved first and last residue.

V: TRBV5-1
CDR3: CASSLVGRPNEQFF

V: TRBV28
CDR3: CASSLYGQNTEAFF

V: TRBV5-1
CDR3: CASSLLGTASYEQYF

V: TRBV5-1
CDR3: CASSFRLEGETQYF

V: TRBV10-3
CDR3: CAISESLTGRTYGYTF

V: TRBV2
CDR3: CASRRTGYYEQYF

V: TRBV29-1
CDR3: CSVVGDHEKLFF

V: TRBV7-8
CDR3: CASSPDTGVVGNEQFF

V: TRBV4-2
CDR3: CASSVQGENTGELFF

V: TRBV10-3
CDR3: CAISNLAGGVNEQFF

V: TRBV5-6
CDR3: CASSLGWTAISYEQYF

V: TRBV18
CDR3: CASSPPTSTGAYEQYF

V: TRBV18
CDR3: CASSQSLDKNTEAFF

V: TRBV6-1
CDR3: CASRQTVPGPEAFF

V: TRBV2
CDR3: CASSDGTDQETQYF

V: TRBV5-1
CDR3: CASSFRGQVDTQYF

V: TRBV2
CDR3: CASSYDRGGTEAFF

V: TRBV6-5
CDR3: CASSYLTGPTGELFF

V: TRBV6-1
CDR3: CAIKPPGTGNTIYF

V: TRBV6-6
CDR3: CASSSGTGNGYTF

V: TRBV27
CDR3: CASSSGGGSEYTF

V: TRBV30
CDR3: CAWSPGTIDTQYF

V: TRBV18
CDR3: CASSPLQGRNQPQHF

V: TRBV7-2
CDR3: CASLRGGDWSYNEQFF

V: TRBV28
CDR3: CASTPGAGEQYF

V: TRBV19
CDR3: CASSIQGAGGYTF

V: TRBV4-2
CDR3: CASRYGGGYTDTQYF

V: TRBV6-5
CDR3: CASSQFGGNEQFF